The rows below give T cell receptor beta chains drawn from one sample of a study of T cells in Graves' hyperthyroidism and ophthalmopathy. TCRdb re-called the multiplex PCR reads through MiXCR, storing one row per CDR3 protein. The sample carries about 480,000 distinct CDR3 sequences, roughly 14% recorded once. Specimen: blood. Receptors originate from a woman in her late teens or twenties with Graves' hyperthyroidism. Both conserved end residues are part of each CDR3. Fields, in order: clone size, V gene, D gene, J gene, CDR3 DNA, CDR3 protein. D genes are given only for firm matches. Only part of the rows carry a size: once, few, many, or a class if the clone is expanded.

abundance: .; v_gene: TRBV11-2; d_gene: TRBD2; j_gene: TRBJ2-5; CDR3nt: TGTGCCAGCAGCCCCCGAGCGGGACAAGAGACCCAGTACTTC; CDR3aa: CASSPRAGQETQYF
abundance: many; v_gene: TRBV6-6; d_gene: TRBD1; j_gene: TRBJ1-1; CDR3nt: TGTGCCAGCAGTTACTCGCCCGCAGGGGGGGACACTGAAGCTTTCTTT; CDR3aa: CASSYSPAGGDTEAFF
abundance: many; v_gene: TRBV3-1; d_gene: TRBD1; j_gene: TRBJ2-1; CDR3nt: TGTGCCAGCAGCCAAGAGACAGGGTCCAATGAGCAGTTCTTC; CDR3aa: CASSQETGSNEQFF
abundance: few; v_gene: TRBV19; d_gene: TRBD1; j_gene: TRBJ1-1; CDR3nt: TGTGCCAGTAGTATGGACAGGAGGAACACTGAAGCTTTCTTT; CDR3aa: CASSMDRRNTEAFF
abundance: few; v_gene: TRBV4-1; d_gene: TRBD2; j_gene: TRBJ2-7; CDR3nt: TGCGCCAGCAGCGGGGGGGACTTAGCCTTCTACGAGCAGTACTTC; CDR3aa: CASSGGDLAFYEQYF
abundance: .; v_gene: TRBV19; d_gene: .; j_gene: TRBJ1-1; CDR3nt: TGTGCCAGTAGTTGGGGGGCCTCGGCTGAAGCTTTCTTT; CDR3aa: CASSWGASAEAFF
abundance: many; v_gene: TRBV10-3; d_gene: .; j_gene: TRBJ1-1; CDR3nt: TGTGCCATCAGTGAGAGCTCAGAGAGGGCTTTCTTT; CDR3aa: CAISESSERAFF
abundance: many; v_gene: TRBV20-1; d_gene: .; j_gene: TRBJ1-1; CDR3nt: TGCAGTGCTGCCACGAACACTGAAGCTTTCTTT; CDR3aa: CSAATNTEAFF
abundance: few; v_gene: TRBV20-1; d_gene: .; j_gene: TRBJ2-2; CDR3nt: TGCAGTGCTAGAGATCAGCGATTAAACACCGGGGAGCTGTTTTTT; CDR3aa: CSARDQRLNTGELFF
abundance: .; v_gene: TRBV29-1; d_gene: .; j_gene: TRBJ1-1; CDR3nt: TGCAGCGTTGAAGGGCGGTCGAACACTGAAGCTTTCTTT; CDR3aa: CSVEGRSNTEAFF
abundance: few; v_gene: TRBV6-1; d_gene: .; j_gene: TRBJ2-2; CDR3nt: TGTGCCAGCGGGGAGGAGGGGTCCGGGGAGCTGTTTTTT; CDR3aa: CASGEEGSGELFF
abundance: many; v_gene: TRBV20-1; d_gene: .; j_gene: TRBJ2-7; CDR3nt: TGCAGTGCTAGAGATTTGGCTAGCGCAACTTCCTACGAGCAGTACTTC; CDR3aa: CSARDLASATSYEQYF
abundance: .; v_gene: TRBV14; d_gene: TRBD2; j_gene: TRBJ2-1; CDR3nt: TGTGCCAGCAGCCAGATAGCGGGACCTGTTAATGAGCAGTTCTTC; CDR3aa: CASSQIAGPVNEQFF
abundance: .; v_gene: TRBV6-1; d_gene: .; j_gene: TRBJ2-3; CDR3nt: TGTGCCAGCAGCCTACGGAGGACCGCTACAGATACGCAGTATTTT; CDR3aa: CASSLRRTATDTQYF
abundance: .; v_gene: TRBV5-1; d_gene: TRBD2; j_gene: TRBJ2-1; CDR3nt: TGCGCCAGCAGAGAGATAGCGGGAGAGGGAAATGAGCAGTTCTTC; CDR3aa: CASREIAGEGNEQFF
abundance: .; v_gene: TRBV6-1; d_gene: .; j_gene: TRBJ2-4; CDR3nt: TGTGCCAGCAGTGAAGGACAGGAAGGGGCCAAAAACATTCAGTACTTC; CDR3aa: CASSEGQEGAKNIQYF
abundance: many; v_gene: TRBV7-8; d_gene: TRBD1; j_gene: TRBJ1-5; CDR3nt: TGTGCCAGCAGCCAGGACAGGGGGCTTATCTGGGAGCCCCAGCATTTT; CDR3aa: CASSQDRGLIWEPQHF
abundance: once; v_gene: TRBV25-1; d_gene: .; j_gene: TRBJ2-7; CDR3nt: TGTGCCAGCAGTGTGGGGTACTCCTACGAGCAGTACTTC; CDR3aa: CASSVGYSYEQYF
abundance: few; v_gene: TRBV12-3/TRBV12-4; d_gene: TRBD2; j_gene: TRBJ2-1; CDR3nt: TGTGCCAGCAGTCTTCCGGGACTAGCTACATACAATGAGCAGTTCTTC; CDR3aa: CASSLPGLATYNEQFF
abundance: many; v_gene: TRBV28; d_gene: TRBD2; j_gene: TRBJ2-7; CDR3nt: TGTGCCAGCATCCCGGGAGGGGGGCACGAGCAGTACTTC; CDR3aa: CASIPGGGHEQYF
abundance: many; v_gene: TRBV7-8; d_gene: .; j_gene: TRBJ2-2; CDR3nt: TGTGCCAGCAGCTTAGGGGGGGGGCACACCGGGGAGCTGTTTTTT; CDR3aa: CASSLGGGHTGELFF
abundance: many; v_gene: TRBV15; d_gene: TRBD1; j_gene: TRBJ1-2; CDR3nt: TGTGCCACCAGCAGGACAGGGGGCGTAGATGGCTACACCTTC; CDR3aa: CATSRTGGVDGYTF
abundance: .; v_gene: TRBV12-3/TRBV12-4; d_gene: .; j_gene: TRBJ2-7; CDR3nt: TGTGCCAGCAGTGCGCACCTGTCCTACGAGCAGTACTTC; CDR3aa: CASSAHLSYEQYF
abundance: few; v_gene: TRBV20-1; d_gene: .; j_gene: TRBJ1-6; CDR3nt: TGCAGTGCTAGAGTTGGGAAGGGTTCACCCCTCCACTTT; CDR3aa: CSARVGKGSPLHF
abundance: few; v_gene: TRBV7-3; d_gene: .; j_gene: TRBJ2-2; CDR3nt: TGTGCCAGCAGCCCTCCCAGTATAGGGGAGCTGTTTTTT; CDR3aa: CASSPPSIGELFF
abundance: many; v_gene: TRBV20-1; d_gene: .; j_gene: TRBJ2-5; CDR3nt: TGCAGTGCCCCGGGGGGAGGGGGTGAGACCCAGTACTTC; CDR3aa: CSAPGGGGETQYF
abundance: many; v_gene: TRBV2; d_gene: TRBD1; j_gene: TRBJ1-5; CDR3nt: TGTGCCAGCAGGGACTATCCGGGACAGGGGGACAATCAGCCCCAGCATTTT; CDR3aa: CASRDYPGQGDNQPQHF
abundance: many; v_gene: TRBV12-3/TRBV12-4; d_gene: .; j_gene: TRBJ2-1; CDR3nt: TGTGCCACCGCGAAAGACAGATACAATGAGCAGTTCTTC; CDR3aa: CATAKDRYNEQFF
abundance: .; v_gene: TRBV6-6; d_gene: .; j_gene: TRBJ2-4; CDR3nt: TGTGCCAGCAGTTACTCGATAGGGGCAGCCAAAAACATTCAGTACTTC; CDR3aa: CASSYSIGAAKNIQYF
abundance: few; v_gene: TRBV20-1; d_gene: TRBD2; j_gene: TRBJ2-3; CDR3nt: TGCAGTGCCCCAGGGAGGCTAGCGGGAGATTGGGGCACAGATACGCAGTATTTT; CDR3aa: CSAPGRLAGDWGTDTQYF
abundance: .; v_gene: TRBV4-1; d_gene: TRBD1; j_gene: TRBJ1-2; CDR3nt: TGCGCCAGCAGCCAACTTCTCCGGGACAGGGCTAACTATGGCTACACCTTC; CDR3aa: CASSQLLRDRANYGYTF
abundance: .; v_gene: TRBV20-1; d_gene: .; j_gene: TRBJ2-5; CDR3nt: TGCAGTGCTAGGGACTACCCAAGGACCCAGTACTTC; CDR3aa: CSARDYPRTQYF
abundance: many; v_gene: TRBV6-2/TRBV6-3; d_gene: .; j_gene: TRBJ1-1; CDR3nt: TGTGCCAGCAATGGACGAGGTTCGCACACTGAAGCTTTCTTT; CDR3aa: CASNGRGSHTEAFF
abundance: many; v_gene: TRBV11-2; d_gene: .; j_gene: TRBJ1-5; CDR3nt: TGTGCCAGCAGCTTAGAAGAGGGTCAGCCCCAGCATTTT; CDR3aa: CASSLEEGQPQHF
abundance: few; v_gene: TRBV19; d_gene: TRBD1; j_gene: TRBJ2-1; CDR3nt: TGTGCCAGTAGTATAGGACAGGGGGCTAACAATGAGCAGTTCTTC; CDR3aa: CASSIGQGANNEQFF
abundance: many; v_gene: TRBV30; d_gene: .; j_gene: TRBJ1-2; CDR3nt: TGTGCCTGGACTAGAAATTTTCGGACCGATTTAAACTATGGCTACACCTTC; CDR3aa: CAWTRNFRTDLNYGYTF
abundance: many; v_gene: TRBV2; d_gene: TRBD1; j_gene: TRBJ2-3; CDR3nt: TGTGCCAGCAGTGATTTAACAGGGGGAGATACGCAGTATTTT; CDR3aa: CASSDLTGGDTQYF
abundance: many; v_gene: TRBV12-3/TRBV12-4; d_gene: .; j_gene: TRBJ2-1; CDR3nt: TGTGCCAGCAGTTTTGGTCAGGAGGAGATGGATGAGCAGTTCTTC; CDR3aa: CASSFGQEEMDEQFF
abundance: .; v_gene: TRBV12-3/TRBV12-4; d_gene: .; j_gene: TRBJ1-4; CDR3nt: TGTGCCAGCAGTTTATCCCCAGGCTCGACGGGGAAACTGTTTTTT; CDR3aa: CASSLSPGSTGKLFF
abundance: .; v_gene: TRBV18; d_gene: .; j_gene: TRBJ1-3; CDR3nt: TGTGCCAGCTCGCCCCAGGGCGGGGTTCCGGGAGACACCATATATTTT; CDR3aa: CASSPQGGVPGDTIYF
abundance: .; v_gene: TRBV2; d_gene: .; j_gene: TRBJ1-4; CDR3nt: TGTGCCAGCAGCCCAGCACCTGAAAAACTGTTTTTT; CDR3aa: CASSPAPEKLFF
abundance: many; v_gene: TRBV6-1; d_gene: TRBD2; j_gene: TRBJ2-3; CDR3nt: TGTGCCAGCAGACCGGGACTAGCGGAGACAGATACGCAGTATTTT; CDR3aa: CASRPGLAETDTQYF
abundance: few; v_gene: TRBV5-1; d_gene: .; j_gene: TRBJ2-4; CDR3nt: TGCGCCAGCAGCTTGGGAGGGGGGCAAGCCAAAAACATTCAGTACTTC; CDR3aa: CASSLGGGQAKNIQYF
abundance: many; v_gene: TRBV9; d_gene: .; j_gene: TRBJ2-5; CDR3nt: TGTGCCAGCAGCGTAGAAGGGGGTGTGACCCAGTACTTC; CDR3aa: CASSVEGGVTQYF